This T cell receptor beta chain comes out of a study of stem cell transplantation in POMP-related autoinflammatory disease. Whole-study context: The study hypothesized thymoproteasome defects skew the TRB repertoire via impaired CD8+ selection.

Method: immunoSEQ multiplex PCR; TCRdb's copy keeps in-frame clones and lacks some. Seen here are roughly 68,000 clones, roughly 93% observed once, and the top ten hold around 0.72%. As to this clone: What it binds is unknown.

General study findings and limits: Across all analyzed T-cell subsets, patients with PRAID tended toward reduced diversity and increased clonality. Patients with PRAID showed a restricted number of unique TRB V-J gene pairings.

This CDR3 is 15 amino acids long. Trimming took 7 bases from V and 1 from J, leaving 14 bases between them. In germline, CDR1 is MNHEY, CDR2 SVGAGI. This chain joins TRBV6-5 and TRBJ1-5; the D is unclear. The sample here was CD4+ T cells from PBMCs, taken after stem cell transplantation. The receptor's source is a human patient with POMP-related autoinflammation and immune dysregulation (PRAID). The T cells may come from the graft donor. In DNA, the CDR3 is TGTGCCAGCAACGAGGTTACAGTCAGCAATCAGCCCCAGCATTTT. It codes for CASNEVTVSNQPQHF.